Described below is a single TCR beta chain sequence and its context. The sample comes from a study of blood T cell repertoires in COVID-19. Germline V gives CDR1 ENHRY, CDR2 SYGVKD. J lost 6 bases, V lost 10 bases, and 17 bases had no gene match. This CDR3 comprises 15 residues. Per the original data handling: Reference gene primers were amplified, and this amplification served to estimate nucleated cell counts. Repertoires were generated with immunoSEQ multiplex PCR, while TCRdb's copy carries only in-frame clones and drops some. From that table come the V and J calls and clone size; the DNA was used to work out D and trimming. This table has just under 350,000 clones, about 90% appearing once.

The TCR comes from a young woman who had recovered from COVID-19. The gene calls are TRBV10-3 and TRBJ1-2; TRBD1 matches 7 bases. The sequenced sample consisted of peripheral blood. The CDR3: CASADLRQGLNGYTF. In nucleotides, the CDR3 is TGTGCCAGTGCGGATTTGAGACAGGGTCTAAATGGCTACACCTTC.